The 21 T cell receptor beta chains presented below share a single source sample, sequenced in a study of blood T cell repertoires in COVID-19. Libraries were prepared by immunoSEQ multiplex PCR; TCRdb keeps only in-frame clonotypes and omits some of them. The table shows roughly 260,000 clones, with around nine tenths occurring only once. The specimen was PBMCs or T cells enriched from blood (not recorded which). Receptors were obtained from a woman younger than 30 who had recovered from COVID-19.

For this clone: A read error may produce the germline difference seen at one junction end. The genes are TRBV3-1 (or the pseudogene TRBV3-2) and TRBJ2-7; 8 bases map to TRBD2. The CDR3 totals 13 residues. Germline CDR1 is LGHDT and CDR2 is YNNKEL (reference sequence). CDR3 sequence reads: CASSQGLLAGLLF. CDR3 coding DNA: TGTGCCAGCAGCCAAGGTTTGCTAGCGGGCCTCCTGTTC.

The chain is built from TRBV5-1 and TRBJ1-1; 8 bases fit TRBD1. This CDR3 comprises 14 residues. V gave up 4 bases and J gave up 4 bases; unmatched junction bases: 6. Germline loops: CDR1 SGHRS, CDR2 YFSETQ. CDR3 residues: CASSNQGAATEAFF. CDR3 bases: TGCGCCAGCAGCAATCAGGGGGCGGCCACTGAAGCTTTCTTT.

The J gene is TRBJ1-1, the V gene TRBV5-1; D is perhaps TRBD1 (6 bases). CDR1 and CDR2 from the germline V gene are SGHRS and YFSETQ. CDR3 length equals 16 residues. The germline V and J ends were trimmed by 4 bases and 2 bases, with 18 bases remaining between them. CDR3 bases: TGCGCCAGCAGCCCGCGCCGGGAGGGGGGAAACACTGAAGCTTTCTTT. It is translated as CASSPRREGGNTEAFF.

This chain links TRBV9 with TRBJ2-3; the match to TRBD2 covers 14 bases. Trimming at V came to 0 bases and at J to 1 base, leaving 7 bases not matched to a gene. CDR1 and CDR2 from the germline V gene are SGDLS and YYNGEE. This CDR3 is 19 amino acids long. The CDR3 bases are TGTGCCAGCAGCGTAGCCGGGACTAGCGGGGGACGTCGCACAGATACGCAGTATTTT. This gives the protein CASSVAGTSGGRRTDTQYF.

The rearrangement uses TRBV7-2 and TRBJ1-5; 10 bases are a match to TRBD1. This CDR3 spans 15 amino acids. From germline, CDR1 is SGHTA and CDR2 FQGNSA. With V trimmed by 2 bases and J by 6 bases, 4 bases remained unmatched. The CDR3 nucleotides are TGTGCCAGCAGCTTAAGACAGGGGGCTGCTCAGCCCCAGCATTTT. The encoded protein is CASSLRQGAAQPQHF.

Written as DNA, the CDR3 is TGTGCCAGCAGCTTAGAGTCTCGGGAAATGAACACTGAAGCTTTCTTT. Residues: CASSLESREMNTEAFF. The genes are TRBV7-6 and TRBJ1-1; D unresolved. This CDR3 is 16 amino acids long. Germline CDR1 SGHVS, CDR2 FNYEAQ. The V end lost 1 base, the J end lost 0 bases, and 12 bases lay between the germline ends.

CDR3 protein: CASSQRTGSFEPQHF. The CDR3 DNA is TGCGCCAGCAGCCAACGGACAGGGAGCTTTGAGCCCCAGCATTTT. The V gene is TRBV4-3, the J gene TRBJ1-5; 8 nucleotides agree with TRBD1. The V segment lost 2 bases and the J segment 8 bases; nucleotides outside the gene matches: 8. The CDR3 contains 15 residues. The V gene's germline CDR1 is LGHNA and CDR2 YSLEER.

V gene TRBV7-2 combines with J gene TRBJ1-6; D gene unclear. The CDR3 totals 15 residues. Germline values: CDR1 SGHTA, CDR2 FQGNSA. Trimming shortened V by 1 base and J by 8 bases, and 12 bases separated the two germline ends. CDR3 bases: TGTGCCAGCAGCTTAGATGAGGGAACCCATTCACCCCTCCACTTT. Its translation: CASSLDEGTHSPLHF.

CDR3 loop: CASSSGLAGAQETQYF. The CDR3 DNA follows: TGTGCCAGCAGTTCTGGACTAGCGGGGGCCCAAGAGACCCAGTACTTC. The rearrangement joins TRBV7-2 to TRBJ2-5; 13 nucleotides match TRBD2. The CDR3 spans 16 residues. Germline CDR1 reads SGHTA; CDR2 reads FQGNSA. V lost 6 bases, J lost 1 base, and 5 bases stayed unmatched.

This sequence joins TRBV6-6 and TRBJ1-2; 7 positions agree with TRBD1. The germline V gene has CDR1 MNHNY and CDR2 SVGAGI (reference sequence). The V gene end was trimmed by 0 bases and the J gene end by 6 bases; junction bases not matched to a gene: 4. This CDR3 is built from 14 residues. The CDR3 nucleotides are TGTGCCAGCAGTTACTCGACAGGGTGGGATGGCTACACCTTC. This translates into CASSYSTGWDGYTF.

This clone came up a few times. The sample holds other DNA sequences that translate to the same CDR3. The gene calls are TRBV6-5 and TRBJ1-3; 7 nucleotides agree with TRBD1. CDR3 length equals 14 residues. Germline CDR1 is MNHEY and CDR2 is SVGAGI. The V gene end was trimmed by 6 bases and the J gene end by 0 bases; junction bases not matched to a gene: 2. CDR3 sequence reads: CASSRTGSGNTIYF. Here the CDR3 DNA reads TGTGCCAGCAGCAGGACAGGCTCTGGAAACACCATATATTTT.

This chain joins TRBV7-2 and TRBJ2-3, with 13 bases lining up with TRBD2. Germline loops: CDR1 SGHTA, CDR2 FQGNSA. The CDR3 is 17 residues long. V lost 4 bases to trimming and J lost 4 bases; unmatched junction nucleotides: 8. The CDR3 spells CASSSRLAGGRADTQYF. The DNA for the CDR3 is TGTGCCAGCAGCTCCCGACTAGCGGGAGGTCGAGCAGATACGCAGTATTTT.

V usage is TRBV19 and J usage is TRBJ2-1; TRBD2 agrees at 10 bases. V gave up 3 bases and J gave up 14 bases; unmatched junction bases: 10. The CDR3 loop spans 14 amino acids. Germline CDR1 LNHDA, CDR2 SQIVND (reference sequence). This chain's CDR3 is CASSIRTSGVVKFF. The CDR3, as DNA: TGTGCCAGTAGTATCCGGACTAGCGGAGTAGTAAAGTTCTTC.

V gene TRBV29-1 combines with J gene TRBJ2-5; possibly TRBD2 for D (5 bases). Trimming stripped 3 bases from V and 2 bases from J, with 10 bases between. The CDR3 runs to 13 residues. Looked up from germline, CDR1 is SQVTM and CDR2 is ANQGSEA. The CDR3 region has the DNA TGCAGCGTTGATTTGGAGGAACAAGAGACCCAGTACTTC. Its translation: CSVDLEEQETQYF.

The chain combines TRBV18 with TRBJ1-6; no definite D call. In germline, CDR1 is KGHSH, CDR2 LQKENI. The V end lost 2 bases, the J end lost 8 bases, and 13 bases lay between the germline ends. This CDR3 comprises 15 residues. The CDR3 loop reads CASSPNPGSDSPLHF. CDR3 nucleotide sequence: TGTGCCAGCTCACCAAATCCCGGGTCCGATTCACCCCTCCACTTT.

This chain joins TRBV7-9 and TRBJ2-7, with D unclear. CDR1 and CDR2 (germline): SEHNR, FQNEAQ (reference sequence). The V gene lost 3 bases and the J gene lost 4 bases, with 16 bases spanning the gap. CDR3 length: 15 residues. For the CDR3, the DNA is TGTGCCAGCAGCTTGATTTCTAGGATGGATTACGAGCAGTACTTC. Its protein product is CASSLISRMDYEQYF.

V usage is TRBV11-2 and J usage is TRBJ2-2; TRBD1 matches at 10 bases. With V trimmed by 4 bases and J by 9 bases, 11 bases remained unmatched. CDR1 is SGHAT and CDR2 is FQNNGV in the germline V gene. The CDR3 loop spans 16 amino acids. CDR3 sequence reads: CASSSRTGGAVRELFF. For the CDR3, the DNA is TGTGCCAGCAGCTCAAGGACAGGGGGAGCCGTCCGGGAGCTGTTTTTT. The full variable domain, in which reference TRBV11-2 and TRBJ2-2 provide the parts outside the CDR3, is EAGVAQSPRYKIIEKRQSVAFWCNPISGHATLYWYQQILGQGPKLLIQFQNNGVVDDSQLPKDRFSAERLKGVDSTLKIQPAKLEDSAVYLCASSSRTGGAVRELFFGEGSRLTVL.

V usage is TRBV12-3 or TRBV12-4 and J usage is TRBJ1-2; the match to TRBD1 covers 8 bases. Unmatched junction bases numbered 4, after V lost 3 bases and J lost 10 bases. The length of the CDR3 is 12 residues. The CDR3 DNA reads TGTGCCAGCAGTTTTACGCAGGGGGCCTACACCTTC. Translating gives CASSFTQGAYTF.

The J gene is TRBJ2-7, the V gene TRBV7-9; tentatively, D is TRBD2 (5 bases). CDR1 is SEHNR, CDR2 FQNEAQ, per germline (reference sequence). The CDR3 covers 13 residues. V was pared by 3 bases and J by 2 bases, with 8 bases between. DNA for the CDR3: TGTGCCAGCAGCTTTTCGACTACCTACGAGCAGTACTTC. This sequence encodes CASSFSTTYEQYF.

The chain uses TRBV7-8 and TRBJ2-3, with TRBD2 identical over 10 bases. V shed 4 bases, J shed 0 bases, and the junction held 4 bases outside the gene matches. Germline CDR1 reads SGHVS; CDR2 reads FQNEAQ. The CDR3 length is 16 residues. The CDR3 bases are TGTGCCAGCAGCTCCCTAGCGGGGGTGAGCACAGATACGCAGTATTTT. This sequence encodes CASSSLAGVSTDTQYF.

The chain uses TRBV30 and TRBJ1-2, with 7 nucleotides matching TRBD1. CDR3 length: 14 amino acids. In germline, CDR1 is GTSNPN, CDR2 SVGIG (reference sequence). Unmatched junction bases numbered 10, after V lost 5 bases and J lost 4 bases. DNA of the CDR3: TGTGCCTGGCGGGGATACAGGGGAAGCTATGGCTACACCTTC. This encodes CAWRGYRGSYGYTF. The entire variable domain, with the rest obtained from reference TRBV30 and TRBJ1-2, is as follows: SQTIHQWPATLVQPVGSPLSLECTVEGTSNPNLYWYRQAAGRGLQLLFYSVGIGQISSEVPQNLSASRPQDRQFILSSKKLLLSDSGFYLCAWRGYRGSYGYTFGSGTRLTVV.